This T cell receptor beta chain was captured in a study of cytomegalovirus exposure and HLA in healthy donors (dated by TCRdb to the late 2010s). In the study overall: An earlier analysis of approximately 640 of the donors reported roughly 300 Gb of sequence data and approximately 110 million unique TCR beta sequences from some 180 million T cells. To study patterns of TCR occurrence, a later analysis re-analyzed previously published TCR beta repertoires from around 700 donors and added high-resolution HLA genotyping. To decide whether each TCR beta V gene segment behaved as functional or pseudogenic, an earlier analysis of some 600 of the donors relied on high-throughput TCR beta sequencing. To predict cytomegalovirus infection status, the study brought together high-throughput TCR immunosequencing, statistical association of individual TCRs with disease status, and machine learning. The study aimed to test whether signatures of past pathogen exposure could be identified by cataloging public T cell receptors. In a later genetic analysis, genome-wide SNP genotypes for about 60% of the 666 donors were used, and that subset was treated as a discovery cohort. Of the approximately 400 genotyped donors, around 81% fell in the genetic ancestry cluster associated with self-reported Caucasian donors. An early release covering 500 to 750 HLA-typed donors comprised about 290 gigabases of sequencing data and 65 million to 100 million unique TCR sequences. The study used immunosequencing to profile the T cell repertoires of approximately 650 subjects and linked those repertoires to cytomegalovirus serostatus. Along with the roughly 700-subject first cohort, a separate validation cohort of 120 different subjects was used. On average, roughly 240,000 unique TCR beta nucleotide sequences were sequenced per donor among more than 350 genotyped donors of the cohort, with 15% to 20% of those sequences being non-productive. Because of strong linkage in the cohort, five DR-DQ haplotypes were treated as single units for association and clustering. HLA typing included class I and class II loci at four-digit resolution. In the later analysis, no new phenotypic data were used to find candidate immune exposures; instead, reliance was placed on TCR beta sequences and their occurrence across donors. Typing coverage varied by locus: roughly 629-640 donors for A, B, C, DRB1 and DQB1; approximately 520 for DQA1; around 610 for DPA1; approximately 490 for DPB1. All discovery cohort repertoires had been generated using a single sequencing platform. Donor age, sex, ethnicity and CMV serostatus were compiled together with the repertoire data.

General findings and caveats noted by the study authors: Only TCR beta chains were sequenced in this cohort, and the absence of alpha or paired-chain data limited detectable features. It was suggested by the authors that the approach could potentially be generalized to other disease states and immunological phenotypes. A total of 150 or so TCR beta chains were listed by the study as associated with cytomegalovirus. The earlier analysis of some 540 of the donors excluded 15 to 20 rarely observed V segments, including chromosome 9 orphons, because counts were too low. Three of the identified cytomegalovirus-associated TCR beta chains were confirmed in vitro to be specific for cytomegalovirus antigens. A cluster of highly shared sequence variants was judged likely to represent a technical artifact of the sequencing pipeline. While some public TCRs were present in many individuals, most TCR sequences turned up only very rarely across donors. Linkage disequilibrium might explain the correlated functional status among segregating V segments, but an unknown experimental factor could not be ruled out. In an earlier analysis of roughly 500 of the donors, most TCR beta V segments appeared in productive rearrangements about 87% or about 30% of the time, broadly matching IMGT annotations. V-gene and J-gene trimming of TCR beta chains was associated with a missense DCLRE1C variant in a later genetic analysis, and the association was replicated in an independent cohort. The only immune exposure information available for the cohort was CMV serostatus. A later analysis found that TCR association rates varied across HLA loci, with DRB1 alleles showing the most associated TCRs and HLA-C alleles the fewest. Because HLA typing was unavailable for some donors at each locus, only the typed subset was used in association tests. In a later genetic analysis, fewer N-insertions in productive TCRs were reported among donors in an Asian-associated ancestry cluster than the roughly 700-donor mean. A further reported finding was that TCR beta sequences accurately predicted the HLA-A and HLA-B alleles for most subjects in the first cohort. Cytomegalovirus status was reported to be diagnosed by the classifier with high specificity and sensitivity in both the original and validation cohorts. According to a later analysis, parvovirus B19, influenza, CMV and Epstein-Barr virus appeared linked to several top co-occurrence clusters. Presence/absence analyses assumed roughly uniform sequencing depth across donors, an assumption that may not hold. At a false discovery rate of 0.05, a later analysis linked some 17,000 TCR beta sequences to specific HLA alleles. In a later analysis, most CMV-associated TCR beta chains were found to appear HLA-restricted, with HLA associations seemingly driven largely by CMV exposure. Some IMGT-functional V segments, including TRBV6-2 and TRBV6-3, could not be distinguished by the 87-base-pair reads and were therefore excluded. Strong co-occurrence of HLA alleles, especially DR and DQ, made assigning TCR associations to individual alleles difficult. In a later analysis, HLA-associated TCR beta chains showed more clonal expansion and lower generation probabilities than non-associated chains that were equally common.

The cohort was made up of 666 healthy bone marrow donors. At the time of sampling, all cohort members were nominally healthy, though unrecorded immune exposures were likely present. The donor was CMV seronegative and was included in the group of a few hundred seronegative cohort members. Each donor provided a peripheral blood sample, and peripheral blood mononuclear cells were used for TCR beta sequencing. Genomic DNA extraction from the blood cell samples was performed with the Qiagen DNeasy Blood Extraction Kit. The library was obtained by the immunoSEQ multiplex PCR assay. For the multiplex PCR, a mixture combining 60 forward primers for TCR Vbeta segments and 13 reverse primers for TCR Jbeta segments was used. Amplification of the CDR3 region of rearranged TCR beta genes was performed with a multiplex PCR assay on genomic DNA. The Illumina HiSeq System was used to sequence the amplified TCR beta libraries as 87-base-pair reads. The authors' pipeline ran thus. In a later analysis, about 80 million unique TCR beta chains were counted across the roughly 610 repertoires, and around 10 million of these chains were shared by at least two donors. Raw reads were error-corrected and collapsed into unique sequences with a nearest-neighbor algorithm that merged closely related sequences to remove PCR and sequencing errors. To assign V, D and J gene segments, CDR3 sequences were aligned to IMGT reference sequences. Each retained sequence needed at least a six-nucleotide match to both a V gene segment and a J gene segment. Rearrangements were called productive when the CDR3 lacked stop codons and stayed in frame with V and J; all others were non-productive. CDR3 was defined by IMGT convention, running from the second conserved V-encoded cysteine to the conserved J-encoded phenylalanine. Sequences without an unambiguous match to a single V gene segment were excluded from the earlier analysis of a few hundred of the donors. In an earlier analysis of more than 500 of the donors, a V segment was called functional when productive rearrangements were above 56.7%, and segregating when the standard deviation between donors exceeded 5%. A statistical classification framework was built to diagnose cytomegalovirus status from the catalog of TCR beta chain sequences. A later analysis assigned V and J genes by comparing TCR nucleotide sequences with IMGT/GENE-DB human TR gene sequences. In a later analysis, CDR3 sequences and most-parsimonious VDJ recombination scenarios were assigned using the TCRdist pipeline. In a later analysis, each TCR beta chain was defined by its CDR3 amino acid sequence together with its V-gene family, and reads lacking a unique V-gene family were excluded. To address suspected cross-contamination and a sequencing artifact, a later analysis removed roughly 640 highly shared, low-generation-probability nucleotide sequences. In a later analysis, a clonal expansion index was calculated for each public chain from normalized within-repertoire ranks of inferred template counts. Generation probabilities in a later analysis came from a VDJ recombination model fitted to out-of-frame rearrangements, and those results were checked against IGoR. A later analysis scored TCR-TCR, TCR-HLA and TCR-CMV co-occurrence with hypergeometric tests, applying a repertoire-size bias correction to TCR pairs. False discovery rates were estimated in a later analysis by permuting HLA or CMV assignments 20 times. In a later analysis, co-occurring TCRs were grouped with DBSCAN, and TCRdist sequence similarity was added when clustering was performed within HLA-allele-positive subsets. Co-occurrence clustering excluded repertoires with fewer than 30,000 or more than 120,000 public chains, plus five with anomalous nucleotide sharing. TCRdb stores this immuneACCESS table with in-frame sequences only. Part of the clones is absent; in the studies checked, under half of the shortfall reflects unresolved V genes, and no reason is known for the rest. The V and J calls and clone size are taken from that table; D and trimming were inferred from the DNA. The sample table holds about 100,000 clones, of which roughly 76% were seen once. The ten largest clonotypes hold around 2.1% of the sample.

In this sample, this clone turned up once. Its target antigen remains unknown. There are no base qualities to consult, and no much larger clone falls within one base. The germline V gene encodes CDR1 SGHRS and CDR2 YFSETQ. V is pared back by 4 bases and J by 1 base, with 14 bases lying between the germline termini. The CDR3 holds 15 amino acids from the cysteine to the phenylalanine. Only the CDR3 region is kept as DNA, spanning 45 bases read in frame from base 1. This clonotype originated in a man aged 18 to 35 in good health and CMV-seronegative. The chain is assembled from TRBV5-1 and TRBJ1-2, and perhaps TRBD1 as D gene, on 5 matching bases. The sample consisted of PBMCs. The CDR3 region has the sequence CASSVEGAVNYGYTF. The bases are TGCGCCAGCAGCGTGGAAGGGGCAGTTAACTATGGCTACACCTTC. The full variable domain, with segments outside the CDR3 supplied by the reference TRBV5-1 and TRBJ1-2 proteins, appears as KAGVTQTPRYLIKTRGQQVTLSCSPISGHRSVSWYQQTPGQGLQFLFEYFSETQRNKGNFPGRFSGRQFSNSRSEMNVSTLELGDSALYLCASSVEGAVNYGYTFGSGTRLTVV.